The 20 T cell receptor beta chains below all came from one sample that was sequenced in a study of blood T cell repertoires in COVID-19. Generated by immunoSEQ multiplex PCR, the TCRdb table keeps only in-frame clones and is missing some. The sample comprises approximately 390,000 clones, 80% to 90% of which are singletons, and around 9.3% rests with the top ten. Sequenced sample: PBMCs or T cells enriched from blood (not recorded which). Source of these receptors: a woman aged 50 to 60 who had recovered from COVID-19.

The chain is built from TRBV4-3 and TRBJ1-1; TRBD1 aligns across 7 bases. The CDR3 loop spans 15 amino acids. V dropped 0 bases and J dropped 5; count of bases not matched to a gene: 6. Per germline, CDR1 LGHNA and CDR2 YSLEER. The CDR3 protein is CASSQEDRDGTEAFF. CDR3 bases: TGCGCCAGCAGCCAAGAAGACAGGGATGGAACTGAAGCTTTCTTT.

V is TRBV3-1 (or the pseudogene TRBV3-2) and J is TRBJ1-6; the D is unclear. V shed 3 bases and J shed 5 bases, with 11 bases lying between them. This CDR3 contains 15 residues. Per germline, CDR1 LGHDT and CDR2 YNNKEL (reference sequence). CDR3 loop: CASSQGASDNSPLHF. In nucleotides, the CDR3 is TGTGCCAGCAGCCAGGGAGCTTCGGATAATTCACCCCTCCACTTT.

The chain recombines TRBV20-1 with TRBJ2-5; the match to TRBD2 covers 10 bases. The CDR3 sequence is 16 residues long. Germline V gene data show CDR1 as DFQATT and CDR2 as SNEGSKA (reference sequence). The trim removed 3 bases at V and 2 bases at J, leaving 9 bases unmatched. The CDR3 loop reads CSASFMASGGQETQYF. For the CDR3, the DNA is TGCAGTGCTAGTTTTATGGCTAGCGGGGGACAAGAGACCCAGTACTTC.

This rearrangement joins TRBV7-2 to TRBJ1-4; 9 positions match TRBD1. CDR1 is SGHTA and CDR2 is FQGNSA in the germline V gene. The CDR3 has 16 amino acids. V lost 9 bases and J lost 0; bases outside the gene matches: 8. This chain's CDR3 is CASKGQGVATNEKLFF. In DNA form, the CDR3 reads TGTGCCAGTAAGGGACAGGGTGTTGCAACTAATGAAAAACTGTTTTTT.

The gene calls are TRBV6-5 and TRBJ2-7, with D perhaps matching TRBD2 (5 bases). The V and J ends lost 6 bases and 3 bases respectively, with 18 bases between them. The length of the CDR3 is 15 residues. Germline V gene data show CDR1 as MNHEY and CDR2 as SVGAGI. The CDR3, as DNA: TGTGCCAGCAGCCCCAGGCGGACTCAGGACTACGAGCAGTACTTC. Protein product: CASSPRRTQDYEQYF.

The chain employs TRBV7-9 and TRBJ1-1; D unclear. The CDR3 consists of 13 residues. Trimming left V 2 bases short and J 0 bases short, with 4 bases between. Germline V gene lookup returns CDR1 SEHNR and CDR2 FQNEAQ (reference sequence). The CDR3 DNA follows: TGTGCCAGCAGCTTATACATGAACACTGAAGCTTTCTTT. This encodes CASSLYMNTEAFF. Full variable domain (remainder filled in from reference TRBV7-9 and TRBJ1-1): DTGVSQNPRHKITKRGQNVTFRCDPISEHNRLYWYRQTLGQGPEFLTYFQNEAQLEKSRLLSDRFSAERPKGSFSTLEIQRTEQGDSAMYLCASSLYMNTEAFFGQGTRLTVV.

The chain joins TRBV7-9 to TRBJ2-7; 7 bases line up with TRBD1. The germline V gene encodes CDR1 SEHNR and CDR2 FQNEAQ (reference sequence). Germline trimming cut 5 bases from V and 4 bases from J; bases unmatched to any gene: 5. The CDR3 consists of 13 residues. The CDR3 protein is CASSRGGLYEQYF. Here the CDR3 DNA reads TGTGCCAGCAGCCGAGGGGGCTTGTACGAGCAGTACTTC.

The chain joins TRBV2 to TRBJ1-4; D is possibly TRBD1 (5 bases). Trimming cost V 7 bases and J 8 bases, with 14 bases left between them. The CDR3 runs 13 residues. Germline loops: CDR1 SNHLY, CDR2 FYNNEI. The CDR3 bases are TGTGCCAGCACCTACAGGAGGGAGGAAAAACTGTTTTTT. Translating it yields CASTYRREEKLFF. The full variable domain, in which reference TRBV2 and TRBJ1-4 provide the parts outside the CDR3, is EPEVTQTPSHQVTQMGQEVILRCVPISNHLYFYWYRQILGQKVEFLVSFYNNEISEKSEIFDDQFSVERPDGSNFTLKIRSTKLEDSAMYFCASTYRREEKLFFGSGTQLSVL.

This clone occurred once. The chain is built from TRBV11-2 and TRBJ2-7; D call uncertain. The germline V gene has CDR1 SGHAT and CDR2 FQNNGV. The CDR3 length is 15 residues. Deletions cut 3 bases from V and 4 bases from J, with 16 bases between. The CDR3 loop is CASSFNRALSYEQYF. As DNA, the CDR3 is TGTGCCAGCAGCTTTAACAGAGCCTTGAGTTACGAGCAGTACTTC. Drawing the rest from reference TRBV11-2 and TRBJ2-7, the complete variable domain is EAGVAQSPRYKIIEKRQSVAFWCNPISGHATLYWYQQILGQGPKLLIQFQNNGVVDDSQLPKDRFSAERLKGVDSTLKIQPAKLEDSAVYLCASSFNRALSYEQYFGPGTRLTVT.

J is TRBJ2-7 and V is TRBV18; 7 bases line up with TRBD1. V gave up 0 bases and J gave up 2 bases; unmatched junction bases: 4. The CDR3 spans 15 residues. Germline V lookup: CDR1 KGHSH, CDR2 LQKENI. CDR3: CASSPPHRGTYEQYF. The CDR3 coding sequence is TGTGCCAGCTCACCACCACACAGGGGTACCTACGAGCAGTACTTC. The full variable domain, in which reference TRBV18 and TRBJ2-7 provide the parts outside the CDR3, is NAGVMQNPRHLVRRRGQEARLRCSPMKGHSHVYWYRQLPEEGLKFMVYLQKENIIDESGMPKERFSAEFPKEGPSILRIQQVVRGDSAAYFCASSPPHRGTYEQYFGPGTRLTVT.

The chain recombines TRBV29-1 with TRBJ1-2, with TRBD1 matching over 11 bases. This CDR3 is 13 amino acids long. In germline, CDR1 is SQVTM, CDR2 ANQGSEA. V was clipped by 7 bases and J by 6 bases; unmatched bases: 7. This CDR3 is CSARTGGYDGYTF. CDR3 in DNA: TGCAGCGCTAGGACAGGGGGCTATGATGGCTACACCTTC.

The chain links TRBV7-2 to TRBJ2-7, with D perhaps TRBD1 (5 bases). Trimming took off 1 base at V and 9 bases at J, with 10 bases between the two ends. Germline assignment: CDR1 SGHTA and CDR2 FQGNSA. The length of the CDR3 is 12 residues. CDR3 protein: CASSLDSTGQYF. The CDR3, as DNA: TGTGCCAGCAGCTTAGACAGCACAGGGCAGTACTTC. The entire variable domain, with the rest obtained from reference TRBV7-2 and TRBJ2-7, is as follows: GAGVSQSPSNKVTEKGKDVELRCDPISGHTALYWYRQSLGQGLEFLIYFQGNSAPDKSGLPSDRFSAERTGGSVSTLTIQRTQQEDSAVYLCASSLDSTGQYFGPGTRLTVT.

This clone showed up just once. The rearrangement joins TRBV11-3 to TRBJ2-7, with D perhaps TRBD2 (6 bases). Trimming cost V 1 base and J 2 bases, with 18 bases left between them. CDR1 SGHNT and CDR2 YENEEA come from the germline V gene. This CDR3 has 17 amino acids. The CDR3 nucleotides read TGTGCCAGCAGCTTAGCTCTCCGGAGGGGCCGGACCTACGAGCAGTACTTC. Translated: CASSLALRRGRTYEQYF.

The genes are TRBV6-1 and TRBJ2-5, with D perhaps TRBD2 (5 bases). Germline CDR1 reads MNHNS; CDR2 reads SASEGT. The V end was cut by 4 bases, the J end by 5 bases, with 8 bases between. The CDR3 contains 12 residues. The CDR3 nucleotides read TGTGCCAGCAGTGTAGCGAGGGAGACCCAGTACTTC. It specifies CASSVARETQYF.

This clone was recorded once. This chain uses TRBV6-2 or TRBV6-3 with TRBJ2-5, with D tentatively TRBD1 (5 bases). Germline assignment: CDR1 MNHEY and CDR2 SVGEGT. Trimming removed 4 bases from V and 0 bases from J, with 9 bases in between. The CDR3 is made up of 14 amino acids. CDR3 residues: CASSWSGNQETQYF. The CDR3, as DNA: TGTGCCAGCAGTTGGTCAGGGAACCAAGAGACCCAGTACTTC.

The chain carries TRBV29-1 and TRBJ2-7; D uncertain. V was cut by 2 bases and J by 1 base, with 3 bases left in between. The CDR3 contains 11 residues. Germline CDR1 SQVTM, CDR2 ANQGSEA. The CDR3 DNA sequence: TGCAGCGTTGAACGGTCCTACGAGCAGTACTTC. Translated: CSVERSYEQYF.

The chain joins TRBV2 to TRBJ2-4; weak D call: TRBD1 (5 bases). Trimming pared 3 bases from V and 7 bases from J, leaving 10 bases between. CDR1 SNHLY and CDR2 FYNNEI come from the germline V gene. The CDR3 totals 13 residues. CDR3 in DNA: TGTGCCAGCAGTGATCAGGGCTGGAACATTCAGTACTTC. It encodes CASSDQGWNIQYF.

The chain links TRBV4-1 to TRBJ2-1, with D possibly being TRBD1 (5 bases). There are 12 residues in the CDR3. Germline V gene sequence: CDR1 MGHRA, CDR2 YSYEKL. V lost 3 bases to trimming and J lost 8 bases, with 8 bases between them. This CDR3 reads CASSHVRDEQFF. CDR3 DNA sequence: TGCGCCAGCAGCCATGTCAGGGATGAGCAGTTCTTC.

This clone was seen just once. This sequence joins TRBV7-2 and TRBJ1-1; 11 positions match TRBD1. The germline gives CDR1 SGHTA, CDR2 FQGNSA. V was clipped by 3 bases and J by 3 bases; unmatched bases: 0. The CDR3 is 14 residues long. This CDR3 is CASSLDRGHTEAFF. CDR3 DNA sequence: TGTGCCAGCAGCTTGGACAGGGGGCACACTGAAGCTTTCTTT.

The genes are TRBV19 and TRBJ1-4, with a possible D match to TRBD1 (5 bases). Germline V CDR1 and CDR2: LNHDA, SQIVND (reference sequence). Trimming removed 7 bases at V and 4 bases at J, with 16 bases between. There are 15 residues in the CDR3. CDR3 nucleotide sequence: TGTGCCAGTAAAAGGAGAGGTCAGGGTAATGAAAAACTGTTTTTT. It yields the protein CASKRRGQGNEKLFF.